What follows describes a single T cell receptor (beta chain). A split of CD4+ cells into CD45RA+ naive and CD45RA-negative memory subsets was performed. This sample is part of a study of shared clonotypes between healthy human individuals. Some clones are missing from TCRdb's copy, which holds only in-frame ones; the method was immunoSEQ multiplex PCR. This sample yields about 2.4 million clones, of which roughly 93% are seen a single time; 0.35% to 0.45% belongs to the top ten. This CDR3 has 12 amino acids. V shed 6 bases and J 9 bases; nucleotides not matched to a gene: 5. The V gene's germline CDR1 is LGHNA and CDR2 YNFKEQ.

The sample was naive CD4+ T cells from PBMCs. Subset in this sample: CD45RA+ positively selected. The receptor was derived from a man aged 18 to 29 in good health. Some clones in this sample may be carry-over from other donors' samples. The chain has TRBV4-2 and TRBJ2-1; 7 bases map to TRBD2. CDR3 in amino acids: CASRRLAGEQFF. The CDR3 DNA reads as TGTGCCAGCAGACGACTAGCTGGTGAGCAGTTCTTC.